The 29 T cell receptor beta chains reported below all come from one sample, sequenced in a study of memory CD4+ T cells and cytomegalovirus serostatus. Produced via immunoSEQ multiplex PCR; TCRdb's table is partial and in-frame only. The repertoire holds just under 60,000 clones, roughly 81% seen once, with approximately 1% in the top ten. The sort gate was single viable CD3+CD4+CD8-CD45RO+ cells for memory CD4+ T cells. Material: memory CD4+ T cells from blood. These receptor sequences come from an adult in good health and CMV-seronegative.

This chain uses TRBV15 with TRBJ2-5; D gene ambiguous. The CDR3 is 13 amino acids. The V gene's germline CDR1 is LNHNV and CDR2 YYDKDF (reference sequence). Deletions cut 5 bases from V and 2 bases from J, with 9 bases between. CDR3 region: CATSQRAQETQYF. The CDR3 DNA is TGTGCCACCAGCCAACGGGCTCAAGAGACCCAGTACTTC. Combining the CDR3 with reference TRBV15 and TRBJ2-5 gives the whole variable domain DAMVIQNPRYQVTQFGKPVTLSCSQTLNHNVMYWYQQKSSQAPKLLFHYYDKDFNNEADTPDNFQSRRPNTSFCFLDIRSPGLGDTAMYLCATSQRAQETQYFGPGTRLLVL.

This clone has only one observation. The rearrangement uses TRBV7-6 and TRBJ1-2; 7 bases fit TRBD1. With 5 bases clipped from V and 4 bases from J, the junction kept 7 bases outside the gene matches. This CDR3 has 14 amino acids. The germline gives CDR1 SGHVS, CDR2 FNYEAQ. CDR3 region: CASSPNQGVYGYTF. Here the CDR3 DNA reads TGTGCCAGCAGCCCAAATCAGGGGGTCTATGGCTACACCTTC. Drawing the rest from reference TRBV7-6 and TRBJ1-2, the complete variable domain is GAGVSQSPRYKVTKRGQDVALRCDPISGHVSLYWYRQALGQGPEFLTYFNYEAQQDKSGLPNDRFSAERPEGSISTLTIQRTEQRDSAMYRCASSPNQGVYGYTFGSGTRLTVV.

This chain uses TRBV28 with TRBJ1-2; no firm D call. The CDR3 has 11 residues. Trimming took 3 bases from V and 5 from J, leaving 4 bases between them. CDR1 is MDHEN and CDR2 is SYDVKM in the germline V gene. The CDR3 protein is CASSFGYGYTF. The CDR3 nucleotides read TGTGCCAGCAGTTTTGGATATGGCTACACCTTC.

In nucleotides, the CDR3 is TGTGCCAGCTCGCGGACAGGGGGCGACTACGAGCAGTACTTC. Protein product: CASSRTGGDYEQYF. The rearrangement uses TRBV18 and TRBJ2-7; 11 bases fit TRBD1. The V gene's germline CDR1 is KGHSH and CDR2 LQKENI. The CDR3 has 14 residues. Unmatched junction bases numbered 4, after V lost 6 bases and J lost 3 bases.

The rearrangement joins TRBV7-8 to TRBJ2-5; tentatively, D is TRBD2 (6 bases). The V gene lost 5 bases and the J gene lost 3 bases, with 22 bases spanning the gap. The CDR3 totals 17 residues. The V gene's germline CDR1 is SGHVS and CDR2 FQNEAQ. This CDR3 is CASSQGGVLDLEETQYF. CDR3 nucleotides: TGTGCCAGCAGCCAAGGCGGGGTTTTGGACCTGGAAGAGACCCAGTACTTC.

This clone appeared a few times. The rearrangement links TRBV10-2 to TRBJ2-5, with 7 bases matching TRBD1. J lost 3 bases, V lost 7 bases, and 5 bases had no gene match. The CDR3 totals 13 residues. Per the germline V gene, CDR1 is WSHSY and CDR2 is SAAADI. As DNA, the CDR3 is TGCGCCAGCAACCGCCAGGGGGAAGAGACCCAGTACTTC. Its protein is CASNRQGEETQYF.

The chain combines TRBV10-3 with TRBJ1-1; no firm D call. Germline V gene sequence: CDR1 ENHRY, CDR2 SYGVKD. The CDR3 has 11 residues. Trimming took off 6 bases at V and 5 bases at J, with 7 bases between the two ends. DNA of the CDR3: TGTGCCATCAGCGGAGGGACTGAAGCTTTCTTT. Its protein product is CAISGGTEAFF.

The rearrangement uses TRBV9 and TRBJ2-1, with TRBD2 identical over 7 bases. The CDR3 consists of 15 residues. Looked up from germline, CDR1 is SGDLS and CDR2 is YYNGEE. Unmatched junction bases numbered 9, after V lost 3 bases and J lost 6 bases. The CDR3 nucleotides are TGTGCCAGCAGCGGTATAGCGGGCCCAGCCAATGAGCAGTTCTTC. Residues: CASSGIAGPANEQFF.

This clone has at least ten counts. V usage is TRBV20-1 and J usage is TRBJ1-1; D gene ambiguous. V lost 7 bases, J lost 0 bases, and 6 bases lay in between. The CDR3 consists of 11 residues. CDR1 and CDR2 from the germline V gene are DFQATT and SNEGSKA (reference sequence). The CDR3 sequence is CSGPMNTEAFF. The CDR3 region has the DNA TGCAGTGGACCTATGAACACTGAAGCTTTCTTT.

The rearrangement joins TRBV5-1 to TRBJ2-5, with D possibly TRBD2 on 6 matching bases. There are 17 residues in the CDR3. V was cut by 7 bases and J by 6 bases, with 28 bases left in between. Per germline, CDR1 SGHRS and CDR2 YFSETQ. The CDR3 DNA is TGCGCCAGCGCGGATCAACCGGGTACGGGACTCGGGAAGACCCAGTACTTC. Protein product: CASADQPGTGLGKTQYF.

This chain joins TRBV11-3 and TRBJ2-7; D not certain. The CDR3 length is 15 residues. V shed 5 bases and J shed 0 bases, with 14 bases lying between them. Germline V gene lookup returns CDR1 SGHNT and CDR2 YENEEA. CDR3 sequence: CASSPDPELSYEQYF. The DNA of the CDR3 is TGTGCCAGCAGCCCGGACCCCGAGCTCTCCTACGAGCAGTACTTC.

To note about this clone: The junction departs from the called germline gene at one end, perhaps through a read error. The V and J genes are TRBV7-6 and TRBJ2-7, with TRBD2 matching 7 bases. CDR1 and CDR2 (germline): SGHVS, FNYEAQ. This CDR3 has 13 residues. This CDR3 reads CASSLGGLVEQYF. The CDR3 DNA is TGTGCCAGCAGTTTAGGTGGACTAGTCGAGCAGTACTTC.

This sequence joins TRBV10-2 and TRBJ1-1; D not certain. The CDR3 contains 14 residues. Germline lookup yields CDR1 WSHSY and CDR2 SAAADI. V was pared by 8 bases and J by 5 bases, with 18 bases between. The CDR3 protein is CASGGYSFGTEAFF. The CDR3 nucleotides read TGCGCCAGCGGAGGGTACAGCTTTGGAACTGAAGCTTTCTTT.

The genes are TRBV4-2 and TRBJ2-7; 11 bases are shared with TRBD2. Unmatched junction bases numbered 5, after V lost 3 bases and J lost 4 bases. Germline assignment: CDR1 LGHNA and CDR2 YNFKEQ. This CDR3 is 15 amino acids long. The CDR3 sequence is CASSQQGLAVYEQYF. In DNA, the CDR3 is TGTGCCAGCAGCCAGCAGGGACTAGCGGTATACGAGCAGTACTTC.

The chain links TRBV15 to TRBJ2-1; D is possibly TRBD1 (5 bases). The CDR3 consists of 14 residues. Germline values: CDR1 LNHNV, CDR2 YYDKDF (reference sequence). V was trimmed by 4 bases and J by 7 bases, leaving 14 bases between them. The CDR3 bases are TGTGCCACCAGCAATGTTGGGGCTCCGAATGAGCAGTTCTTC. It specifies CATSNVGAPNEQFF.

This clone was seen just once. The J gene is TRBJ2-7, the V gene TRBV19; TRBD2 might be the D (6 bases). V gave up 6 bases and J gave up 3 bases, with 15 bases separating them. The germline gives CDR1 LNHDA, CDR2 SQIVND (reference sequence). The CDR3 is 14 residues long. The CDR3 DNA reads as TGTGCCAGTAGAAACCGGGACGGGAGCTACGAGCAGTACTTC. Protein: CASRNRDGSYEQYF. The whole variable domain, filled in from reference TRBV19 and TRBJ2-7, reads DGGITQSPKYLFRKEGQNVTLSCEQNLNHDAMYWYRQDPGQGLRLIYYSQIVNDFQKGDIAEGYSVSREKKESFPLTVTSAQKNPTAFYLCASRNRDGSYEQYFGPGTRLTVT.

This chain's CDR3 is CASSEGLAGTNEQFF. The DNA for the CDR3 is TGTGCCAGCAGTGAGGGGCTAGCGGGAACTAATGAGCAGTTCTTC. This chain uses TRBV2 with TRBJ2-1, with 9 nucleotides matching TRBD2. CDR1 and CDR2 (germline): SNHLY, FYNNEI. J gave up 7 bases and V 3 bases, and 7 bases lay outside the gene matches. The CDR3 is made up of 15 amino acids.

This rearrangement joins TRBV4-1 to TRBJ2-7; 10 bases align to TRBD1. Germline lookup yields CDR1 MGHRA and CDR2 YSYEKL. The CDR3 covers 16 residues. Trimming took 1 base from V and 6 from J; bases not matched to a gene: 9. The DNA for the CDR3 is TGCGCCAGCAGCCAAGCCGAGACAGGGGGCCCACGCGAGCAGTACTTC. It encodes CASSQAETGGPREQYF.

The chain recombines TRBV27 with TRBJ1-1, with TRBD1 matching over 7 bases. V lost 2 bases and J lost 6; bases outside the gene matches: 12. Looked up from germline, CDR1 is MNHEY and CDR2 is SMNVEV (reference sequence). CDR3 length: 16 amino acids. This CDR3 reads CASSLDGRGLRAEAFF. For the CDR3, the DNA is TGTGCCAGCAGTTTAGATGGCAGGGGGTTGAGGGCTGAAGCTTTCTTT.

CDR3 DNA: TGTGCCAGCAGTTTTAAAGGGGTAAGGCAGTATTTT. As protein: CASSFKGVRQYF. The chain joins TRBV28 to TRBJ2-3; D is possibly TRBD1 (5 bases). The CDR3 contains 12 residues. V lost 3 bases and J 11 bases, leaving 12 bases between the germline ends. Germline V gene lookup returns CDR1 MDHEN and CDR2 SYDVKM. Variable domain in full (rest from reference TRBV28 and TRBJ2-3): DVKVTQSSRYLVKRTGEKVFLECVQDMDHENMFWYRQDPGLGLRLIYFSYDVKMKEKGDIPEGYSVSREKKERFSLILESASTNQTSMYLCASSFKGVRQYFGPGTRLTVL.

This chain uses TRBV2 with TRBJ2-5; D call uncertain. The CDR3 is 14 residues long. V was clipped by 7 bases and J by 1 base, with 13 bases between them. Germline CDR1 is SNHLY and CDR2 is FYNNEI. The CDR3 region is CASIVGPTQETQYF. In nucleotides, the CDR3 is TGTGCCAGCATAGTCGGGCCTACCCAAGAGACCCAGTACTTC.

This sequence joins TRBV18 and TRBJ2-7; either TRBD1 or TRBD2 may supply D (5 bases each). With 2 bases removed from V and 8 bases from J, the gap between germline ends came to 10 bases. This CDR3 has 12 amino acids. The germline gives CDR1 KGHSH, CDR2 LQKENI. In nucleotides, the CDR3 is TGTGCCAGCTCACCAAATTTGGGACAGCAGTACTTC. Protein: CASSPNLGQQYF.

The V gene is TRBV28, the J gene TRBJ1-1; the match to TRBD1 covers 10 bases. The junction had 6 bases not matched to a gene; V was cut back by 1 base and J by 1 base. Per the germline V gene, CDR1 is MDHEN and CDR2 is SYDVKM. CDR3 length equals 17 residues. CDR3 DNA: TGTGCCAGCAGTTTATTCCAGAGGACAGGGGGGAACACTGAAGCTTTCTTT. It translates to CASSLFQRTGGNTEAFF.

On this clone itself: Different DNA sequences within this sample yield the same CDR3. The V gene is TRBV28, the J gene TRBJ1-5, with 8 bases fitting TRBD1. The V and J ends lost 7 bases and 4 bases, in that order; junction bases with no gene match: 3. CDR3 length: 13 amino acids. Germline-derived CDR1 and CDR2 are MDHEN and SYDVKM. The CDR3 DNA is TGTGCCAGCAATAACAGGGGGAATCAGCCCCAGCATTTT. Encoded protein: CASNNRGNQPQHF.

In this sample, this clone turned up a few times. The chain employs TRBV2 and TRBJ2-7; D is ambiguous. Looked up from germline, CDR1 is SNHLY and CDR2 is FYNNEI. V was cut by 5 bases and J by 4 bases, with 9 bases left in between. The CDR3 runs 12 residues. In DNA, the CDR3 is TGTGCCAGCAGTTTTCACAATTACGAGCAGTACTTC. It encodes CASSFHNYEQYF.

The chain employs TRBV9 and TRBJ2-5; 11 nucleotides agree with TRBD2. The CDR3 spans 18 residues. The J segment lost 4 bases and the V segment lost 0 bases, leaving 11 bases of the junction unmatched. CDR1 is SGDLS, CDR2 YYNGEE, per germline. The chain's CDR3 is CASSVGTSGLLGGETQYF. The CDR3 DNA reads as TGTGCCAGCAGCGTAGGGACTAGCGGGCTACTGGGAGGAGAGACCCAGTACTTC.

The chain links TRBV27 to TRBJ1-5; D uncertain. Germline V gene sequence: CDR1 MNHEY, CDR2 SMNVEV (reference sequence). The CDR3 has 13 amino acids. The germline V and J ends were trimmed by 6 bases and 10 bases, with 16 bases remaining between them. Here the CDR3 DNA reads TGTGCCAGCAGCCTCGAGCCCGGTTTACCCCAGCATTTT. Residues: CASSLEPGLPQHF.

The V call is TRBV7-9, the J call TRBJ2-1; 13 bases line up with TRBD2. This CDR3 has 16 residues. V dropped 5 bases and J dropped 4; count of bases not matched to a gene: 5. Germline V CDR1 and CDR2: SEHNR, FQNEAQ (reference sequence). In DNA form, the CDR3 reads TGTGCCAGCAGCATCAGACTAGCGGGGGGTTACAATGAGCAGTTCTTC. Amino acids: CASSIRLAGGYNEQFF.

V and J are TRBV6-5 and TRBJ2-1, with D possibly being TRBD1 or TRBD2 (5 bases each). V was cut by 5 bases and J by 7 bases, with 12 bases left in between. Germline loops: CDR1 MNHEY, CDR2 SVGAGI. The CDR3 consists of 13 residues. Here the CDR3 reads CASSHGTGNEQFF. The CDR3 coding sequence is TGTGCCAGCAGTCACGGGACCGGGAATGAGCAGTTCTTC.